A single sample gave rise to the 19 T cell receptor beta chains below, sequenced in a study of shared clonotypes between healthy human individuals (dated by TCRdb to 2018 to 2021). The method was the immunoSEQ multiplex PCR assay. TCRdb obtained this table from immuneACCESS and retained in-frame rearrangements with V and J assigned. These tables miss some clones; where compared with another copy, unresolved V genes account for less than half of the shortfall, and the remainder is unexplained. The sample table holds about 980,000 clones, of which less than 85% were seen once. Approximately 1.5% of the sample is held by the ten biggest clonotypes. Sequences were obtained from memory CD4+ T cells sorted from blood. The cell subset or site label, read with the paper, signifies: CD45RA-negative fraction. Every receptor here comes from a man younger than 35 in good health.

The rearrangement links TRBV30 to TRBJ1-2; D unresolved. V lost 3 bases, J lost 8 bases, and 16 bases lay in between. Germline V lookup: CDR1 GTSNPN, CDR2 SVGIG (reference sequence). The CDR3 consists of 13 residues. This CDR3 reads CAWSLPTKGGYTF. The CDR3 nucleotides are TGTGCCTGGAGCCTACCAACGAAGGGAGGCTACACCTTC. The complete variable domain, with remaining parts taken from reference TRBV30 and TRBJ1-2, reads SQTIHQWPATLVQPVGSPLSLECTVEGTSNPNLYWYRQAAGRGLQLLFYSVGIGQISSEVPQNLSASRPQDRQFILSSKKLLLSDSGFYLCAWSLPTKGGYTFGSGTRLTVV.

The rearrangement joins TRBV6-1 to TRBJ1-3; TRBD1 might be the D (6 bases). CDR1 is MNHNS, CDR2 SASEGT, per germline. This CDR3 is built from 12 residues. V dropped 4 bases and J dropped 12 bases, with 13 bases sitting between them. The CDR3 nucleotides read TGTGCCAGCAGTGTCAGGGGCGGCGACATATATTTT. The encoded protein is CASSVRGGDIYF.

This rearrangement joins TRBV28 to TRBJ2-7, with D maybe TRBD2 (6 bases). The CDR3 is 14 amino acids. Germline loops: CDR1 MDHEN, CDR2 SYDVKM. Trimming removed 6 bases from V and 1 base from J, with 13 bases in between. Written as DNA, the CDR3 is TGTGCCAGCAGAGAGGAGGGTGGATCCTACGAGCAGTACTTC. As protein: CASREEGGSYEQYF.

Regarding this clone: Within the sample, other DNA sequences also encode this same CDR3. The CDR3 coding sequence is TGTGCCAGCAGCTCGCTAGCGGGAGGAGAGACCCAGTACTTC. Translating gives CASSSLAGGETQYF. The chain combines TRBV7-2 with TRBJ2-5; 11 positions match TRBD2. The CDR3 has 14 residues. Germline V gives CDR1 SGHTA, CDR2 FQGNSA. The ends lost 4 bases at V and 4 bases at J; junction bases unmatched: 2.

This rearrangement joins TRBV5-1 to TRBJ2-7, with D hard to call. Trimming removed 0 bases at V and 4 bases at J, with 8 bases between. CDR3 length equals 13 residues. Germline-derived CDR1 and CDR2 are SGHRS and YFSETQ. The CDR3 DNA reads as TGCGCCAGCAGCTTGGCGGCTTTTTACGAGCAGTACTTC. It specifies CASSLAAFYEQYF.

Concerning this clone itself: Other DNA variants within this sample encode the same CDR3. CDR3 region: CAWSRGGLYNEQFF. The CDR3 DNA follows: TGTGCCTGGAGTCGAGGTGGGCTATACAATGAGCAGTTCTTC. The chain recombines TRBV30 with TRBJ2-1; D remains ambiguous. Germline CDR1 GTSNPN, CDR2 SVGIG (reference sequence). Deletions cut 2 bases from V and 4 bases from J, with 12 bases between. CDR3 length: 14 amino acids. Full variable domain (remainder filled in from reference TRBV30 and TRBJ2-1): SQTIHQWPATLVQPVGSPLSLECTVEGTSNPNLYWYRQAAGRGLQLLFYSVGIGQISSEVPQNLSASRPQDRQFILSSKKLLLSDSGFYLCAWSRGGLYNEQFFGPGTRLTVL.

The V call is TRBV5-1, the J call TRBJ2-3; 7 bases agree with TRBD1. After removal of 4 bases from V and 0 bases from J, the junction contained 5 bases not matched to a gene. From germline, CDR1 is SGHRS and CDR2 YFSETQ. The CDR3 runs 15 residues. The CDR3 reads CASSPTGASTDTQYF. Here the CDR3 DNA reads TGCGCCAGCAGCCCTACAGGGGCTAGCACAGATACGCAGTATTTT.

This clone came up many times. V and J are TRBV7-2 and TRBJ2-7, with D perhaps matching TRBD2 (5 bases). The V end lost 0 bases, the J end lost 5 bases, and 11 bases lay between the germline ends. CDR1 is SGHTA and CDR2 is FQGNSA in the germline V gene. This CDR3 region has 14 residues. CDR3 bases: TGTGCCAGCAGCTTAGCGCTACCGGGGAACGAGCAGTACTTC. Its translation: CASSLALPGNEQYF.

The J gene is TRBJ2-1, the V gene TRBV6-5; 12 bases line up with TRBD2. This CDR3 is built from 16 residues. V was clipped by 0 bases and J by 8 bases; unmatched bases: 5. In germline, CDR1 is MNHEY, CDR2 SVGAGI. CDR3 nucleotides: TGTGCCAGCAGTTACTCGGCTAGCGGGAGGGCCTATGAGCAGTTCTTC. It specifies CASSYSASGRAYEQFF.

This chain joins TRBV25-1 and TRBJ2-2; 8 nucleotides line up with TRBD1. Trimming removed 2 bases from V and 4 bases from J; junction bases left unmatched: 6. Germline CDR1 reads MGHDK; CDR2 reads SYGVNS. The CDR3 is 16 residues long. CDR3 in DNA: TGTGCCAGCAGTGAACCAAGACAGGGGTTCACCGGGGAGCTGTTTTTT. The encoded protein is CASSEPRQGFTGELFF.

The chain recombines TRBV5-1 with TRBJ1-3; a weak D match, TRBD1 (6 bases). CDR1 is SGHRS, CDR2 YFSETQ, per germline. CDR3 length equals 12 residues. Trimming left V 0 bases short and J 14 bases short, with 12 bases between. The CDR3 bases are TGCGCCAGCAGCTTGGAACAGGGTCGGGTATATTTT. Its translation is CASSLEQGRVYF.

Written as DNA, the CDR3 is TGTGCCAGCAGTGGGCAACGGGACATAGTACAAGCTTTCTTT. Amino acid sequence: CASSGQRDIVQAFF. V and J are TRBV6-5 and TRBJ1-1; tentatively, D is TRBD1 (6 bases). Between the trimmed V and J ends, which lost 5 bases and 9 bases, there was a span of 19 bases. The CDR3 sequence is 14 residues long. Looked up from germline, CDR1 is MNHEY and CDR2 is SVGAGI.

The chain has TRBV4-1 and TRBJ1-5; maybe TRBD1 (6 bases). From germline, CDR1 is MGHRA and CDR2 YSYEKL. The CDR3 runs 17 residues. The V end lost 1 base, the J end lost 7 bases, and 20 bases lay between the germline ends. The CDR3 DNA follows: TGCGCCAGCAGCCAAGGGACATCGACAGGACAATACCAGCCCCAGCATTTT. Translating it yields CASSQGTSTGQYQPQHF.

The rearrangement joins TRBV6-5 to TRBJ1-1; D not resolved. CDR3 length equals 14 residues. V gave up 2 bases and J gave up 5 bases, with 12 bases separating them. Germline lookup yields CDR1 MNHEY and CDR2 SVGAGI. The CDR3 is CASSYRGPVTEAFF. The CDR3 DNA sequence: TGTGCCAGCAGTTACCGAGGACCGGTAACTGAAGCTTTCTTT.

The V and J genes are TRBV10-3 and TRBJ2-2, with TRBD2 matching over 8 bases. Germline V gene lookup returns CDR1 ENHRY and CDR2 SYGVKD. The CDR3 sequence is 17 residues long. V shed 0 bases, J shed 2 bases, and the junction held 5 bases outside the gene matches. CDR3 nucleotide sequence: TGTGCCATCAGTGAGTCGAGGCGGGGGGATAACACCGGGGAGCTGTTTTTT. It yields the protein CAISESRRGDNTGELFF.

This clone appeared a few times. The CDR3 here is CASSGTGINHGYTF. CDR3 nucleotide sequence: TGTGCCAGCAGCGGGACAGGAATCAATCATGGCTACACCTTC. This sequence joins TRBV28 and TRBJ1-2; 8 bases match TRBD1. Per germline, CDR1 MDHEN and CDR2 SYDVKM. This CDR3 region has 14 residues. V was pared by 6 bases and J by 6 bases, with 9 bases of the junction left unmatched.

This chain connects TRBV5-1 to TRBJ1-2, with D hard to call. The CDR3 length is 14 residues. V was shortened by 0 bases and J by 3 bases, with 9 bases between the two germline ends. Germline V gene sequence: CDR1 SGHRS, CDR2 YFSETQ. The CDR3 DNA is TGCGCCAGCAGCTTGGGCGGGGTCGACTATGGCTACACCTTC. It translates to CASSLGGVDYGYTF.

The chain employs TRBV15 and TRBJ1-5, with D possibly being TRBD1 (6 bases). In germline, CDR1 is LNHNV, CDR2 YYDKDF (reference sequence). CDR3 length: 15 amino acids. Trimming stripped 0 bases from V and 11 bases from J, with 17 bases between. The CDR3 sequence is CATSRDGGSFEAQHF. CDR3 bases: TGTGCCACCAGCAGAGATGGGGGCTCCTTCGAGGCCCAGCATTTT.

J is TRBJ1-4 and V is TRBV6-1; 8 nucleotides match TRBD1. The J segment lost 7 bases and the V segment lost 6 bases, leaving 10 bases of the junction unmatched. The CDR3 runs 15 residues. Germline V CDR1 and CDR2: MNHNS, SASEGT. CDR3: CASRILGQGGEKLFF. Written as DNA, the CDR3 is TGTGCCAGCAGGATATTAGGACAGGGAGGTGAAAAACTGTTTTTT.